The rows below give T cell receptor beta chains drawn from one sample of a study of T cell responses to AZD1222 COVID-19 vaccine. The table came from immunoSEQ multiplex PCR; TCRdb's copy has only in-frame clones and leaves some out. The repertoire has about 180,000 clones, just under 95% of them found once; the top ten carry 1%. The sequenced sample was peripheral blood, obtained 28 days after the second dose of the MenACWY control vaccine. Source of these receptors: an adult who received the MenACWY meningococcal vaccine as a control. Both conserved end residues are part of each CDR3. A D gene is named only where the DNA matches it firmly. Size is omitted from some rows. Given values are once, few, many or a class for expanded clones.

D gene	clone size	V gene	J gene	CDR3 DNA	CDR3 protein
TRBD2	once	TRBV9	TRBJ2-5	TGTGCCAGCAGCGTTCGGGGGGGCCTAGAGACCCAGTACTTC	CASSVRGGLETQYF
-	-	TRBV27	TRBJ1-4	TGTGCCAGCAGTCCGGGGCTTGGGACGGAAAAACTGTTTTTT	CASSPGLGTEKLFF
TRBD2	-	TRBV7-8	TRBJ2-1	TGTGCCAGCAGCCGCGGGGGGGCCCTTGAGCAGTTCTTC	CASSRGGALEQFF
TRBD2	-	TRBV5-5	TRBJ2-2	TGTGCCAGCGGCCTAGTGGGACTAGCGAGCGGGGAGCTGTTTTTT	CASGLVGLASGELFF
TRBD2	-	TRBV18	TRBJ2-3	TGTGCCAGCTCACCACCAATCACTTCTCCCGGGAGGACGCAGTATTTT	CASSPPITSPGRTQYF
-	-	TRBV6-2/TRBV6-3	TRBJ1-2	TGTGCCAGCAGCCCCCACGATAACTATGGCTACACCTTC	CASSPHDNYGYTF
-	-	TRBV19	TRBJ2-6	TGTGCCAGTAGTAGGAGCTCTGGGGCCAACGTCCTGACTTTC	CASSRSSGANVLTF
-	-	TRBV6-5	TRBJ2-7	TGTGCCAGCAGTTCAGGGGTCTCCTACGAGCAGTACTTC	CASSSGVSYEQYF
-	-	TRBV11-2	TRBJ1-2	TGTGCCAGCAGCATCGGCCCTACCTCCTTCGCTAACTATGGCTACACCTTC	CASSIGPTSFANYGYTF
-	-	TRBV25-1	TRBJ1-6	TGTGCCAGCATGAGGAAAGGTTCACCCCTCCACTTT	CASMRKGSPLHF
TRBD1	-	TRBV24-1	TRBJ1-2	TGTGCCACCAGTGATTTCTCGTCGGGCAGGGGGTCCGATGGCTACACCTTC	CATSDFSSGRGSDGYTF
TRBD2	-	TRBV7-2	TRBJ2-1	TGTGCCAGCAGCGACTGGGGACTAGCAGGTAATGAGCAGTTCTTC	CASSDWGLAGNEQFF
-	-	TRBV19	TRBJ1-1	TGTGCCAGTAGTATCCGTCGGATGAACACTGAAGCTTTCTTT	CASSIRRMNTEAFF
-	-	TRBV5-1	TRBJ1-1	TGCGCCAGCAGCTTGGGGTCGAACACTGAAGCTTTCTTT	CASSLGSNTEAFF
-	-	TRBV3-1/TRBV3-2	TRBJ1-1	TGTGCCAGCAGGATTGGTGGTGAAGCTTTCTTT	CASRIGGEAFF
-	-	TRBV27	TRBJ1-1	TGTGCCAGCAGTTTTGGGGGCCTGAACACTGAAGCTTTCTTT	CASSFGGLNTEAFF